Presented here are 15 T cell receptor beta chains from one specimen sequenced in a study of graft-versus-host responses after intestinal transplantation. The time point: postoperative day 105 after intestinal transplantation (dayNNNN = postoperative day). The assay was immunoSEQ multiplex PCR, and TCRdb's table has in-frame clones only and misses some. The sample contains more than 9,500 clones, 91% of which appear only once. Material: PBMCs, obtained 105 days after intestinal transplantation. The receptors derive from a human patient who received an intestinal transplant, so some T cells may come from the graft donor.

The chain couples TRBV28 to TRBJ1-6; D perhaps matches TRBD1 (5 bases). CDR3 length equals 17 residues. CDR1 and CDR2 from the germline V gene are MDHEN and SYDVKM. Trimming stripped 6 bases from V and 6 bases from J, with 21 bases between. CDR3 sequence (DNA): TGTGCCAGCAGGGAGCGACGGGGTTCGGGGGGTAATTCACCCCTCCACTTT. The encoded protein is CASRERRGSGGNSPLHF.

The V and J genes are TRBV15 and TRBJ1-5, with D possibly being TRBD1 (6 bases). There are 12 residues in the CDR3. Deletions cut 0 bases from V and 11 bases from J, with 8 bases between. Germline V gene lookup returns CDR1 LNHNV and CDR2 YYDKDF (reference sequence). The CDR3 loop is CATSRDQGTQHF. In DNA, the CDR3 is TGTGCCACCAGCAGAGATCAGGGGACCCAGCATTTT.

The genes are TRBV5-6 and TRBJ2-5, with D perhaps assigned TRBD1 or TRBD2 (5 bases each). CDR1 and CDR2 (germline): SGHDT, YYEEEE. This CDR3 has 15 residues. The germline V and J ends were trimmed by 0 bases and 5 bases, with 14 bases remaining between them. The CDR3 region is CASSLAAGTRETQYF. In DNA form, the CDR3 reads TGTGCCAGCAGCTTGGCGGCAGGGACGAGGGAGACCCAGTACTTC.

The J gene is TRBJ1-2, the V gene TRBV5-4; the D gene is possibly TRBD1 (5 bases). The length of the CDR3 is 13 residues. With 5 bases removed from V and 9 bases from J, the gap between germline ends came to 17 bases. Germline assignment: CDR1 SGHNT and CDR2 YYREEE (reference sequence). The CDR3 is CASRSGRSISYTF. The CDR3 DNA is TGTGCCAGCAGATCAGGGAGGAGCATTAGCTACACCTTC.

The genes are TRBV7-9 and TRBJ1-5; possible D gene TRBD1, 5 bases. V shed 7 bases and J shed 6 bases, with 10 bases lying between them. The CDR3 runs to 12 residues. The germline V gene has CDR1 SEHNR and CDR2 FQNEAQ (reference sequence). CDR3 sequence: CASITRGQPQHF. The CDR3 DNA is TGTGCCAGCATCACTAGGGGTCAGCCCCAGCATTTT.

CDR3 DNA sequence: TGTGCCAGCAGCCCGACAGGGGTTGGAGATACGCAGTATTTT. Its translation: CASSPTGVGDTQYF. The genes are TRBV13 and TRBJ2-3; 8 nucleotides align to TRBD1. There are 14 residues in the CDR3. J lost 5 bases, V lost 5 bases, and 6 bases had no gene match. CDR1 is PRHDT, CDR2 FYEKMQ, per germline (reference sequence).

The CDR3 spells CASSEVGVENYGYTF. The CDR3 nucleotides read TGTGCCAGCAGTGAAGTAGGGGTGGAGAACTATGGCTACACCTTC. V usage is TRBV2 and J usage is TRBJ1-2; TRBD1 might be the D (5 bases). The CDR3 runs 15 residues. V shed 1 base and J shed 2 bases, with 11 bases lying between them. CDR1 is SNHLY and CDR2 is FYNNEI in the germline V gene. Full variable domain (missing parts from reference TRBV2 and TRBJ1-2): EPEVTQTPSHQVTQMGQEVILRCVPISNHLYFYWYRQILGQKVEFLVSFYNNEISEKSEIFDDQFSVERPDGSNFTLKIRSTKLEDSAMYFCASSEVGVENYGYTFGSGTRLTVV.

This chain uses TRBV5-1 with TRBJ2-3; no clear D gene. The CDR3 loop spans 14 amino acids. CDR1 is SGHRS, CDR2 YFSETQ, per germline. Between the trimmed V and J ends, which lost 2 bases and 2 bases, there was a span of 9 bases. CDR3 coding DNA: TGCGCCAGCAGCTTAATGGTGGACACAGATACGCAGTATTTT. Its protein product is CASSLMVDTDTQYF.

The count of this clone is one. V is TRBV4-1 and J is TRBJ2-3; D is unresolved. Trimming removed 0 bases at V and 2 bases at J, with 12 bases between. Looked up from germline, CDR1 is MGHRA and CDR2 is YSYEKL. There are 16 residues in the CDR3. DNA of the CDR3: TGCGCCAGCAGCCAAGATTTGAAGCGCCCCACAGATACGCAGTATTTT. Its translation is CASSQDLKRPTDTQYF.

The rearrangement links TRBV13 to TRBJ2-1; D might be TRBD1 or TRBD2, each matching 5 bases. The CDR3 extends over 18 amino acids. Deletions cut 1 base from V and 3 bases from J, with 19 bases between. Looked up from germline, CDR1 is PRHDT and CDR2 is FYEKMQ (reference sequence). CDR3 nucleotide sequence: TGTGCCAGCAGCTTAGTAGCCCTAACGGGACGGAACTACAATGAGCAGTTCTTC. It encodes CASSLVALTGRNYNEQFF.

The J gene is TRBJ1-1, the V gene TRBV27, with 7 positions matching TRBD1. The CDR3 is 13 amino acids. J lost 6 bases, V lost 3 bases, and 4 bases had no gene match. CDR1 and CDR2 (germline): MNHEY, SMNVEV (reference sequence). Written as DNA, the CDR3 is TGTGCCAGCAGTTTCACAGGGGTCGCTGAAGCTTTCTTT. Translating it yields CASSFTGVAEAFF.

The CDR3 spells CASSQPGAGQETQYF. The CDR3 nucleotides are TGCGCCAGCAGCCAACCCGGGGCCGGGCAAGAGACCCAGTACTTC. The rearrangement joins TRBV4-1 to TRBJ2-5; the D call may be TRBD1 or TRBD2 (5 bases each). This CDR3 is built from 15 residues. The germline gives CDR1 MGHRA, CDR2 YSYEKL. Trimming removed 2 bases from V and 2 bases from J, with 12 bases in between.

The chain joins TRBV10-1 to TRBJ1-2; 7 nucleotides match TRBD1. V gave up 2 bases and J gave up 5 bases; unmatched junction bases: 8. The CDR3 sequence is 15 residues long. From germline, CDR1 is WNHNN and CDR2 SYGVQD (reference sequence). CDR3 sequence reads: CASSEGTAVGYGYTF. The CDR3 bases are TGCGCCAGCAGTGAGGGGACAGCGGTGGGATATGGCTACACCTTC.

V gene TRBV18 combines with J gene TRBJ2-7; D remains ambiguous. V lost 3 bases to trimming and J lost 2 bases, with 5 bases between them. CDR3 length: 12 amino acids. Germline lookup yields CDR1 KGHSH and CDR2 LQKENI. CDR3 in DNA: TGTGCCAGCTCACCCACCACCTACGAGCAGTACTTC. This encodes CASSPTTYEQYF.

The chain recombines TRBV6-5 with TRBJ1-3; D gene ambiguous. Trimming took 10 bases from V and 0 from J, leaving 16 bases between them. The CDR3 has 15 amino acids. Germline V gives CDR1 MNHEY, CDR2 SVGAGI. The CDR3 DNA sequence: TGTGCCACCAGCTCGACACCTAGCTCTGGAAACACCATATATTTT. Its protein is CATSSTPSSGNTIYF.